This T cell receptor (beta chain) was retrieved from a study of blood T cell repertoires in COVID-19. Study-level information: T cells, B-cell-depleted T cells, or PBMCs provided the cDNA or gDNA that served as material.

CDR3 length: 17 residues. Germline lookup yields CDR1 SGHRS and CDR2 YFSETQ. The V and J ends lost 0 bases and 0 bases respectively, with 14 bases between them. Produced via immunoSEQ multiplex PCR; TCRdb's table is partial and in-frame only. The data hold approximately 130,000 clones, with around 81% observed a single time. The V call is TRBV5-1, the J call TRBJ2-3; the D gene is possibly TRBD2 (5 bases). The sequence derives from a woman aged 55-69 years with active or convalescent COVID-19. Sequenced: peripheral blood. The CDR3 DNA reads TGCGCCAGCAGCTTGGGACGGGGTTTTACTAGCACAGATACGCAGTATTTT. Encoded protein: CASSLGRGFTSTDTQYF.